The 30 T cell receptor beta chains given below trace back to one sample, sequenced in a study of CD8 T cells in ankylosing spondylitis. TCRdb re-called the 5' RACE reads through MiXCR, storing one row per CDR3 protein. The sample gives 45,000 or so distinct CDR3 sequences, roughly 9.6% of which show up once; just over 1.4% is in the top ten. The sequenced sample consisted of blood, either unsorted or a sorted T cell fraction (not recorded which). These receptor sequences come from a male donor with ankylosing spondylitis or in good health (not recorded which).

This clonotype was seen only a few times. The rearrangement joins TRBV2 to TRBJ2-5; D ambiguous. The CDR3 length is 12 residues. The germline V gene has CDR1 SNHLY and CDR2 FYNNEI. Trimming cost V 8 bases and J 6 bases, with 13 bases left between them. This CDR3 reads CASGYAPKTQYF. The CDR3 DNA follows: TGTGCCAGCGGGTATGCGCCGAAGACCCAGTACTTC.

This clonotype was seen at least ten times. V and J are TRBV5-1 and TRBJ1-3; tentatively, D is TRBD1 (6 bases). The CDR3 spans 17 residues. CDR1 and CDR2 from the germline V gene are SGHRS and YFSETQ. With 4 bases removed from V and 0 bases from J, the gap between germline ends came to 17 bases. The CDR3 nucleotides read TGCGCCAGCAGCGCGGAATGGGACACCAGCTCTGGAAACACCATATATTTT. Amino acid sequence: CASSAEWDTSSGNTIYF. Full variable domain (missing parts from reference TRBV5-1 and TRBJ1-3): KAGVTQTPRYLIKTRGQQVTLSCSPISGHRSVSWYQQTPGQGLQFLFEYFSETQRNKGNFPGRFSGRQFSNSRSEMNVSTLELGDSALYLCASSAEWDTSSGNTIYFGEGSWLTVV.

This clonotype was observed many times. The J gene is TRBJ2-7, the V gene TRBV7-8; D uncertain. Germline CDR1 is SGHVS and CDR2 is FQNEAQ. V was pared by 8 bases and J by 1 base, with 15 bases between. The CDR3 has 14 residues. The CDR3 loop reads CASGRRSSSYEQYF. In nucleotides, the CDR3 is TGTGCCAGCGGAAGACGGAGCTCGTCCTACGAGCAGTACTTC.

This clonotype came up many times. The V and J genes are TRBV5-1 and TRBJ1-1; a possible D gene is TRBD1 (5 bases). V was trimmed by 4 bases and J by 1 base, leaving 17 bases between them. Germline assignment: CDR1 SGHRS and CDR2 YFSETQ. This CDR3 is built from 16 residues. In nucleotides, the CDR3 is TGCGCCAGCAGCCCGAACCCCCAGGGTTCGAACACTGAAGCTTTCTTT. Translation gives CASSPNPQGSNTEAFF.

This clonotype occurred many times. This chain connects TRBV16 to TRBJ1-5, with 7 bases aligning to TRBD1. V lost 0 bases and J lost 9; bases outside the gene matches: 5. Germline V lookup: CDR1 KGHSY, CDR2 FQNENV. This CDR3 spans 14 amino acids. The chain's CDR3 is CASSQSTGLRPQHF. CDR3 nucleotide sequence: TGTGCCAGCAGCCAATCGACAGGGCTTCGGCCCCAGCATTTT.

V usage is TRBV3-1 and J usage is TRBJ1-3; D not resolved. This CDR3 contains 14 residues. Germline loops: CDR1 LGHDT, CDR2 YNNKEL (reference sequence). Trimming left V 6 bases short and J 3 bases short, with 12 bases between. CDR3 protein: CASSLGGGGNTIYF. The CDR3 DNA follows: TGTGCCAGCAGTCTCGGCGGCGGTGGAAACACCATATATTTT.

In this sample, this clonotype turned up many times. The gene calls are TRBV19 and TRBJ2-7; D is possibly TRBD1 (5 bases). Germline V gene data show CDR1 as LNHDA and CDR2 as SQIVND (reference sequence). Trimming shortened V by 5 bases and J by 5 bases, and 19 bases separated the two germline ends. The CDR3 is 15 amino acids. DNA for the CDR3: TGTGCCAGTAGTGTCTATTGGGGCAGGTCCAACGAGCAGTACTTC. Translation: CASSVYWGRSNEQYF.

There are a few counts of this clonotype. The chain joins TRBV5-1 to TRBJ1-1; 7 bases line up with TRBD1. V trimming: 4 bases; J trimming: 2 bases; junction bases outside the gene matches: 8. This CDR3 comprises 15 residues. CDR1 and CDR2 from the germline V gene are SGHRS and YFSETQ. CDR3 coding DNA: TGCGCCAGCAGCGGATCCGGGACAGACAACACTGAAGCTTTCTTT. It translates to CASSGSGTDNTEAFF.

This clonotype has only one observation. This may come from a read error, since a much larger clone is one base off. The rearrangement uses TRBV5-1 and TRBJ2-1; D could derive from TRBD1 or TRBD2 (7 bases each). V lost 2 bases, J lost 8 bases, and 23 bases lay in between. This CDR3 comprises 17 residues. Per the germline V gene, CDR1 is SGHRS and CDR2 is YFSETQ. The CDR3 spells CASSFMVAQGTIDEQFF. CDR3 DNA sequence: TGCGCCAGCAGCTTCATGGTTGCACAGGGGACTATCGATGAGCAGTTCTTC.

This clonotype was counted ten times or more. The chain combines TRBV29-1 with TRBJ1-5; weak D call: TRBD1 (5 bases). The CDR3 has 12 amino acids. Germline V gene lookup returns CDR1 SQVTM and CDR2 ANQGSEA. Trimming left V 6 bases short and J 8 bases short, with 14 bases between. The CDR3 DNA sequence: TGCAGCGTCGGATTGGGGCTTGAGCCCCAGCATTTT. Translating it yields CSVGLGLEPQHF.

This clonotype was detected ten times or more. This chain links TRBV2 with TRBJ1-4, with 8 bases that match TRBD1. V dropped 7 bases and J dropped 2; count of bases not matched to a gene: 3. The CDR3 is 14 residues long. CDR1 and CDR2 (germline): SNHLY, FYNNEI. CDR3 residues: CASTRQGTNEKLFF. Here the CDR3 DNA reads TGTGCCAGCACTCGACAGGGGACTAATGAAAAACTGTTTTTT.

This clonotype is judged medium-sized. The chain uses TRBV12-3 or TRBV12-4 and TRBJ1-4; D gene ambiguous. The ends were cut back, 2 bases at V and 7 bases at J, with 8 bases in the middle. The CDR3 consists of 13 residues. Written as DNA, the CDR3 is TGTGCCAGCAGTTTATATCGGGGTGAAAAACTGTTTTTT. Protein sequence: CASSLYRGEKLFF.

This clonotype was seen repeatedly, ten times or more. The chain has TRBV10-3 and TRBJ1-2, with D unclear. Looked up from germline, CDR1 is ENHRY and CDR2 is SYGVKD. V was pared by 0 bases and J by 5 bases, with 16 bases between. The CDR3 sequence is 16 residues long. CDR3 sequence: CAISESQTTAGYGYTF. Here the CDR3 DNA reads TGTGCCATCAGTGAGTCGCAGACAACGGCGGGGTATGGCTACACCTTC.

The V call is TRBV30, the J call TRBJ1-2, with 8 positions matching TRBD1. Germline V gene data show CDR1 as GTSNPN and CDR2 as SVGIG (reference sequence). J lost 8 bases, V lost 3 bases, and 8 bases had no gene match. The CDR3 is made up of 13 amino acids. The CDR3 bases are TGTGCCTGGAGCCCTAGGACAGGGTTGGGCTACACCTTC. Translated: CAWSPRTGLGYTF.

This clonotype was detected many times. The chain recombines TRBV10-3 with TRBJ1-2; 7 positions agree with TRBD1. CDR1 and CDR2 from the germline V gene are ENHRY and SYGVKD. Trimming at V came to 3 bases and at J to 0 bases, leaving 16 bases not matched to a gene. The CDR3 spans 19 residues. The CDR3 loop reads CAISDQLTRDSSPNYGYTF. The CDR3 DNA reads as TGTGCCATCAGTGACCAACTAACACGGGACAGTAGTCCTAACTATGGCTACACCTTC.

The J gene is TRBJ2-1, the V gene TRBV5-1; D is undetermined. V dropped 4 bases and J dropped 7 bases, with 15 bases sitting between them. Per the germline V gene, CDR1 is SGHRS and CDR2 is YFSETQ. This CDR3 contains 14 residues. The CDR3 here is CASSRSPSSNEQFF. CDR3 nucleotide sequence: TGCGCCAGCAGCCGGAGTCCGTCATCGAATGAGCAGTTCTTC.

Comment on this clonotype: This may be a read error, as it is one base from a much larger clone. The chain recombines TRBV2 with TRBJ1-1; 7 nucleotides align to TRBD1. The CDR3 extends over 18 amino acids. Germline assignment: CDR1 SNHLY and CDR2 FYNNEI. CDR3 bases: TGTGCCATCAGTTTCACAGGGGAAGGGAATGCTATGAACACTGAAGCTTTCTTT. Translation: CAISFTGEGNAMNTEAFF. The complete variable domain, with remaining parts taken from reference TRBV2 and TRBJ1-1, reads EPEVTQTPSHQVTQMGQEVILRCVPISNHLYFYWYRQILGQKVEFLVSFYNNEISEKSEIFDDQFSVERPDGSNFTLKIRSTKLEDSAMYFCAISFTGEGNAMNTEAFFGQGTRLTVV.

This clonotype was recorded once. J is TRBJ1-2 and V is TRBV25-1; maybe TRBD1 (6 bases). Trimming took off 1 base at V and 2 bases at J, with 20 bases between the two ends. The CDR3 loop spans 18 amino acids. Germline CDR1 and CDR2: MGHDK and SYGVNS. The DNA of the CDR3 is TGTGCCAGCAGTGAATCCCGACAGGCTCCCATTCTAAACTATGGCTACACCTTC. It codes for CASSESRQAPILNYGYTF.

This clonotype was seen many times. This sequence joins TRBV27 and TRBJ2-3; D gene uncertain. Germline lookup yields CDR1 MNHEY and CDR2 SMNVEV (reference sequence). The CDR3 consists of 14 residues. V was pared by 2 bases and J by 1 base, with 7 bases between. The DNA for the CDR3 is TGTGCCAGCAGTTTAGGTTTTCGCACAGATACGCAGTATTTT. Its translation: CASSLGFRTDTQYF.

This clonotype was detected only a few times. The rearrangement uses TRBV2 and TRBJ2-7, with TRBD1 identical over 7 bases. Germline-derived CDR1 and CDR2 are SNHLY and FYNNEI. CDR3 length equals 15 residues. The junction had 9 bases not matched to a gene; V was cut back by 6 bases and J by 1 base. The CDR3 spells CASRLGQLLSYEQYF. CDR3 nucleotides: TGTGCCAGCAGGTTGGGACAGCTTCTATCCTACGAGCAGTACTTC.

This clonotype was observed a handful of times. The chain has TRBV7-2 and TRBJ2-3; a weak D match, TRBD2 (5 bases). CDR3 length: 14 amino acids. V dropped 7 bases and J dropped 1 base, with 12 bases sitting between them. The V gene's germline CDR1 is SGHTA and CDR2 FQGNSA. The CDR3 region has the DNA TGTGCCAGCACCCGCCCCGGGGGCACAGATACGCAGTATTTT. Translating gives CASTRPGGTDTQYF. The whole variable domain, filled in from reference TRBV7-2 and TRBJ2-3, reads GAGVSQSPSNKVTEKGKDVELRCDPISGHTALYWYRQSLGQGLEFLIYFQGNSAPDKSGLPSDRFSAERTGGSVSTLTIQRTQQEDSAVYLCASTRPGGTDTQYFGPGTRLTVL.

The sample holds many counts of this clonotype. The chain is built from TRBV5-1 and TRBJ1-4; D unresolved. The length of the CDR3 is 14 residues. Trimming cost V 4 bases and J 2 bases, with 9 bases left between them. Germline V gene sequence: CDR1 SGHRS, CDR2 YFSETQ. Here the CDR3 reads CASSAGLTNEKLFF. The CDR3 DNA sequence: TGCGCCAGCAGCGCCGGACTGACTAATGAAAAACTGTTTTTT.

In its sample, this clonotype was seen many times. The V gene is TRBV5-1, the J gene TRBJ2-7; D not certain. The CDR3 is made up of 14 amino acids. Germline CDR1 and CDR2: SGHRS and YFSETQ. V was pared by 0 bases and J by 0 bases, with 7 bases between. As DNA, the CDR3 is TGCGCCAGCAGCTTGGCCGTTAGCTCCTACGAGCAGTACTTC. This codes for CASSLAVSSYEQYF.

This clonotype was detected many times. This chain uses TRBV12-3 or TRBV12-4 with TRBJ1-3; unclear D gene. The CDR3 totals 15 residues. With 6 bases removed from V and 1 base from J, the gap between germline ends came to 13 bases. The CDR3 is CASRAIGLSGNTIYF. In DNA, the CDR3 is TGTGCCAGCAGGGCAATCGGACTATCTGGAAACACCATATATTTT.

This clonotype was counted ten times or more. The gene calls are TRBV12-3 or TRBV12-4 and TRBJ2-1; the match to TRBD1 covers 8 bases. The CDR3 extends over 14 amino acids. V shed 5 bases and J 7 bases; nucleotides not matched to a gene: 7. The CDR3 bases are TGTGCCAGCAGTCGGACAGGGTCTAGGAATGAGCAGTTCTTC. This sequence encodes CASSRTGSRNEQFF.

This clonotype was picked up many times. The rearrangement uses TRBV5-1 and TRBJ2-1; TRBD1 aligns across 8 bases. Germline trimming cut 0 bases from V and 7 bases from J; bases unmatched to any gene: 6. The germline V gene encodes CDR1 SGHRS and CDR2 YFSETQ. The CDR3 runs 15 residues. CDR3 DNA sequence: TGCGCCAGCAGCTTGGGTCAGGGGGCTCTAAATGAGCAGTTCTTC. It specifies CASSLGQGALNEQFF.

At least ten counts were recorded for this clonotype. The chain carries TRBV20-1 and TRBJ1-2; D unclear. Germline V gene lookup returns CDR1 DFQATT and CDR2 SNEGSKA (reference sequence). The V gene lost 0 bases and the J gene lost 5 bases, with 10 bases spanning the gap. The CDR3 spans 13 residues. The CDR3 loop reads CSARDLSSYGYTF. CDR3 nucleotide sequence: TGCAGTGCTAGAGATCTCTCCTCATATGGCTACACCTTC.

This clonotype has a count of ten or more. CDR3 loop: CSASNPDTEAFF. Here the CDR3 DNA reads TGCAGCGCCTCCAATCCTGACACTGAAGCTTTCTTT. The chain has TRBV29-1 and TRBJ1-1, with no clear D. The V end was cut by 7 bases, the J end by 3 bases, with 12 bases between. CDR3 size: 12 residues. Germline V CDR1 and CDR2: SQVTM, ANQGSEA.

The table lists this clonotype with many counts. The J gene is TRBJ2-6, the V gene TRBV12-3 or TRBV12-4; D unresolved. The CDR3 is 15 amino acids. The germline V and J ends were trimmed by 5 bases and 2 bases, with 10 bases remaining between them. In DNA form, the CDR3 reads TGTGCCAGCAGTAAAACGGAGACTGGGGCCAACGTCCTGACTTTC. Translating gives CASSKTETGANVLTF.

There are many counts of this clonotype. This chain connects TRBV28 to TRBJ2-3; 12 nucleotides agree with TRBD2. CDR3 length: 17 amino acids. V shed 2 bases and J 1 base; nucleotides not matched to a gene: 4. Germline V CDR1 and CDR2: MDHEN, SYDVKM. The CDR3 nucleotides read TGTGCCAGCAGTTTAAGGACTAGCGGGACGCGCACAGATACGCAGTATTTT. This translates into CASSLRTSGTRTDTQYF.